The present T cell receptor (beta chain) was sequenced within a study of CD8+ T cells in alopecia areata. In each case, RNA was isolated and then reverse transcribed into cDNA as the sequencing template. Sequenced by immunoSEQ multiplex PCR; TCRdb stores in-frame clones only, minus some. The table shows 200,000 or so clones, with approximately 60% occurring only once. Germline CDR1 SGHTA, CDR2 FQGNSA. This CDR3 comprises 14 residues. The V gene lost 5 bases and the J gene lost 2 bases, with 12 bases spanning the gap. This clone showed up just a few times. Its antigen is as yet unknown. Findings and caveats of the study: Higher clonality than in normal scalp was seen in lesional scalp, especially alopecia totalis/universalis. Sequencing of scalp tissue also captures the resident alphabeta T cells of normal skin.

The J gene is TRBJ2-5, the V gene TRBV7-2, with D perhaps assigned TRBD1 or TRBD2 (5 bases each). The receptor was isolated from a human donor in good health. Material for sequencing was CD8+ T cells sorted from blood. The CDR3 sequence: CASSLRGDQETQYF. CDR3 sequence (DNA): TGTGCCAGCAGCCTTCGGGGCGATCAAGAGACCCAGTACTTC. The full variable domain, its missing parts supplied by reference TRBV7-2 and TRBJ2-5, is GAGVSQSPSNKVTEKGKDVELRCDPISGHTALYWYRQSLGQGLEFLIYFQGNSAPDKSGLPSDRFSAERTGGSVSTLTIQRTQQEDSAVYLCASSLRGDQETQYFGPGTRLLVL.